A single sample gave rise to the 11 T cell receptor beta chains below, sequenced in a study of blood T cell repertoires in COVID-19. The data were produced by immunoSEQ multiplex PCR, yet TCRdb's version contains in-frame clones alone and is incomplete. The table shows about 260,000 clones, with about 89% occurring only once. What was sequenced was peripheral blood. The receptor source for this set is a man between 35 and 55 years old with active or convalescent COVID-19.

This clone occurred a few times. The chain combines TRBV5-8 with TRBJ1-4; 8 nucleotides align to TRBD1. V lost 2 bases, J lost 8 bases, and 5 bases stayed unmatched. This CDR3 has 14 residues. Germline V gives CDR1 SGHTS, CDR2 YDEGEE. Here the CDR3 reads CASSFGQGMEKLFF. CDR3 bases: TGTGCCAGCAGCTTTGGACAGGGAATGGAAAAACTGTTTTTT.

This rearrangement joins TRBV7-2 to TRBJ2-7, with D perhaps matching TRBD1 (5 bases). The CDR3 runs 15 residues. Trimming pared 5 bases from V and 3 bases from J, leaving 17 bases between. Germline-derived CDR1 and CDR2 are SGHTA and FQGNSA. Here the CDR3 DNA reads TGTGCCAGCAGCCCCCGGAGTGGGGCGGACTACGAGCAGTACTTC. Its translation: CASSPRSGADYEQYF. The whole variable domain, filled in from reference TRBV7-2 and TRBJ2-7, reads GAGVSQSPSNKVTEKGKDVELRCDPISGHTALYWYRQSLGQGLEFLIYFQGNSAPDKSGLPSDRFSAERTGGSVSTLTIQRTQQEDSAVYLCASSPRSGADYEQYFGPGTRLTVT.

The chain employs TRBV29-1 and TRBJ2-7; D gene unclear. Germline V lookup: CDR1 SQVTM, CDR2 ANQGSEA. There are 12 residues in the CDR3. V was clipped by 5 bases and J by 2 bases, with 10 bases between them. This CDR3 is CSVWVGAYEQYF. CDR3 DNA: TGCAGCGTTTGGGTGGGCGCCTACGAGCAGTACTTC.

The chain has TRBV7-7 and TRBJ2-5, with D perhaps matching TRBD2 (7 bases). Germline-derived CDR1 and CDR2 are SSHAT and FNYEAQ (reference sequence). This CDR3 comprises 15 residues. The CDR3 sequence is CASRLGGAAQETQYF. Written as DNA, the CDR3 is TGTGCTAGCCGACTTGGGGGGGCAGCCCAAGAGACCCAGTACTTC.

This rearrangement joins TRBV3-1 (or the pseudogene TRBV3-2) to TRBJ1-2; 8 nucleotides align to TRBD1. This CDR3 region has 14 residues. Germline loops: CDR1 LGHDT, CDR2 YNNKEL (reference sequence). V dropped 5 bases and J dropped 4; count of bases not matched to a gene: 6. The CDR3 is CASSSPGGTYGYTF. The CDR3 DNA reads as TGTGCCAGCAGCAGCCCAGGGGGCACCTATGGCTACACCTTC.

The rearrangement joins TRBV24-1 to TRBJ2-7, with 9 bases fitting TRBD1. The germline V gene encodes CDR1 KGHDR and CDR2 SFDVKD. This CDR3 comprises 13 residues. Unmatched junction bases numbered 4, after V lost 6 bases and J lost 5 bases. The chain's CDR3 is CATSPDRGHEQYF. Written as DNA, the CDR3 is TGTGCCACCAGTCCGGACAGGGGCCACGAGCAGTACTTC.

The J gene is TRBJ2-3, the V gene TRBV14; D gene unclear. CDR3 size: 13 residues. CDR1 and CDR2 from the germline V gene are SGHDN and FVKESK. Trimming stripped 1 base from V and 9 bases from J, with 11 bases between. The CDR3 nucleotides are TGTGCCAGCAGCCAAGTGGCGGCGCGGACGCAGTATTTT. Translating it yields CASSQVAARTQYF.

The chain is built from TRBV5-5 and TRBJ2-5; tentatively, D is TRBD2 (5 bases). Germline CDR1 is SGHKS and CDR2 is YYEKEE (reference sequence). With 4 bases removed from V and 4 bases from J, the gap between germline ends came to 14 bases. This CDR3 is 14 amino acids long. The CDR3 DNA reads as TGTGCCAGCAGCACGACTACCTCCGGAGAGACCCAGTACTTC. Its translation is CASSTTTSGETQYF.

The chain couples TRBV7-6 to TRBJ1-5; D remains unclear. CDR3 length: 15 amino acids. Germline loops: CDR1 SGHVS, CDR2 FNYEAQ. Trimming removed 5 bases from V and 3 bases from J, with 14 bases in between. The CDR3 loop reads CASSPRVGSNQPQHF. CDR3 bases: TGTGCCAGCAGCCCCCGGGTCGGCTCCAATCAGCCCCAGCATTTT.

The chain uses TRBV7-9 and TRBJ2-1; weak D call: TRBD1 (6 bases). Germline CDR1 reads SEHNR; CDR2 reads FQNEAQ (reference sequence). The CDR3 runs to 15 residues. V shed 2 bases and J shed 6 bases, with 14 bases lying between them. The CDR3: CASSLLGRGSNEQFF. The CDR3 coding sequence is TGTGCCAGCAGCTTATTAGGCAGGGGAAGCAATGAGCAGTTCTTC.

This chain links TRBV2 with TRBJ1-4; D gene uncertain. The CDR3 runs to 12 residues. Germline V CDR1 and CDR2: SNHLY, FYNNEI. The V gene lost 8 bases and the J gene lost 7 bases, with 11 bases spanning the gap. CDR3 region: CASGVEVEKLFF. CDR3 nucleotides: TGTGCCAGCGGAGTGGAGGTTGAAAAACTGTTTTTT. The full variable domain, completed using reference TRBV2 and TRBJ1-4, is EPEVTQTPSHQVTQMGQEVILRCVPISNHLYFYWYRQILGQKVEFLVSFYNNEISEKSEIFDDQFSVERPDGSNFTLKIRSTKLEDSAMYFCASGVEVEKLFFGSGTQLSVL.